This TCR beta chain comes out of a study of CD8+ T cells in alopecia areata. After isolation, RNA underwent reverse transcription to generate cDNA as the sequencing template. Sequencing used immunoSEQ multiplex PCR; TCRdb keeps in-frame clones, though not all of them. The table has 150,000 or so clones, approximately 45% seen once. The V end lost 0 bases, the J end lost 5 bases, and 17 bases lay between the germline ends. Germline V lookup: CDR1 SGHRS, CDR2 YFSETQ. The CDR3 consists of 16 residues. This chain joins TRBV5-1 and TRBJ2-5, with D tentatively TRBD1 (6 bases). The TCR originated in a human donor with alopecia areata. The specimen was CD4+ T cells sorted from blood. The chain's CDR3 is CASSLGAQGVGETQYF. CDR3 DNA: TGCGCCAGCAGCTTGGGAGCACAGGGAGTGGGGGAGACCCAGTACTTC.